Listed here are 23 T cell receptor beta chains from one sample, sequenced in a study of T cells expressing NK-cell markers. Reanalyzing the 5' RACE reads, TCRdb keeps one entry per CDR3 protein, without DNA. The sample table includes approximately 420,000 distinct CDR3 sequences. The sample was blood T cells: a sorted CD56 or NKG2C T cell subset, CD4+ or CD8+ T cells, or bulk PBMC T cells (not recorded which). These TCRs come from a woman aged 45 to 65 in good health.

The genes are TRBV4-1 and TRBJ2-7; without DNA, the TCRdb call of TRBD1 cannot be checked. Germline assignment: CDR1 MGHRA and CDR2 YSYEKL. This CDR3 has 16 residues. The CDR3 here is CASSQEVGVFSYEQYF.

This chain uses TRBV24-1 with TRBJ2-3. From germline, CDR1 is KGHDR and CDR2 SFDVKD. The CDR3 is made up of 13 amino acids. CDR3: CATTATDTDTQYF.

V and J are TRBV6-7 and TRBJ1-4. TRBV6-7 is flagged as an ORF with uncertain function. The CDR3 contains 17 residues. The CDR3 is CASSYREVLLLDEKLFF.

The chain links TRBV12-3 or TRBV12-4 to TRBJ2-2; no DNA is available, so the TRBD2 call from TCRdb remains unchecked. The length of the CDR3 is 18 residues. The CDR3 sequence is CASTESPIGGVYTGELFF.

The V gene is TRBV10-3, the J gene TRBJ2-3. The germline V gene has CDR1 ENHRY and CDR2 SYGVKD. The CDR3 spans 12 residues. CDR3 protein: CAIEGNSDTQYF.

The rearrangement uses TRBV2 and TRBJ2-7; TCRdb selects TRBD1, and the lack of DNA leaves this call unchecked. The CDR3 has 13 residues. Germline CDR1 SNHLY, CDR2 FYNNEI. The chain's CDR3 is CASSGEGVSEQYF. The full variable domain, rest sourced from reference TRBV2 and TRBJ2-7, is EPEVTQTPSHQVTQMGQEVILRCVPISNHLYFYWYRQILGQKVEFLVSFYNNEISEKSEIFDDQFSVERPDGSNFTLKIRSTKLEDSAMYFCASSGEGVSEQYFGPGTRLTVT.

The CDR3 sequence: CASSYPQRDSYEQYF. The J gene is TRBJ2-7, the V gene TRBV6-2 or TRBV6-3. CDR3 length: 15 residues. Germline V gene lookup returns CDR1 MNHEY and CDR2 SVGEGT.

The chain recombines TRBV7-9 with TRBJ2-7; TCRdb's D call of TRBD1 is untestable without DNA. This CDR3 has 15 residues. Germline V gives CDR1 SEHNR, CDR2 FQNEAQ (reference sequence). The CDR3 spells CASSFLRTGTYEQYF.

V is TRBV12-3 or TRBV12-4 and J is TRBJ2-5; TCRdb indicates TRBD2, and absent DNA this call remains unverified. The CDR3 loop spans 15 amino acids. The CDR3 loop is CASSSGWEFGETQYF.

The chain employs TRBV28 and TRBJ2-5. This CDR3 is 12 amino acids long. Germline V gene data show CDR1 as MDHEN and CDR2 as SYDVKM. This CDR3 is CASGFTQETQYF. Together with reference TRBV28 and TRBJ2-5, the CDR3 gives the full variable domain: DVKVTQSSRYLVKRTGEKVFLECVQDMDHENMFWYRQDPGLGLRLIYFSYDVKMKEKGDIPEGYSVSREKKERFSLILESASTNQTSMYLCASGFTQETQYFGPGTRLLVL.

The J gene is TRBJ2-1, the V gene TRBV19; TCRdb indicates TRBD2, and absent DNA this call remains unverified. CDR3 length equals 19 residues. CDR1 is LNHDA, CDR2 SQIVND, per germline (reference sequence). The CDR3 sequence: CATKRGGRALVASYNEQFF.

The chain links TRBV12-3 or TRBV12-4 to TRBJ1-1; TCRdb's D gene call, TRBD1, goes unchecked for lack of DNA. CDR3 length equals 15 residues. CDR3 loop: CASSPFREMNTEAFF.

The chain joins TRBV5-6 to TRBJ2-5; TCRdb returns TRBD2, unconfirmable since there is no DNA. This CDR3 spans 13 amino acids. Germline V gene lookup returns CDR1 SGHDT and CDR2 YYEEEE. The chain's CDR3 is CASSLNSEETQYF.

The rearrangement joins TRBV9 to TRBJ2-5. The CDR3 has 15 amino acids. The germline CDR1 and CDR2 sequences are SGDLS and YYNGEE. CDR3 sequence: CASSVAARSGGAQYF.

V gene TRBV24-1 combines with J gene TRBJ2-2; the D call of TRBD1 rests on TCRdb alone, since no DNA is present to check it. The length of the CDR3 is 14 residues. The germline CDR1 and CDR2 sequences are KGHDR and SFDVKD. CDR3 sequence reads: CAMGETDNTGELFF.

The CDR3: CASSLGTDNEQFF. The rearrangement links TRBV12-3 or TRBV12-4 to TRBJ2-1; TCRdb calls TRBD2, which cannot be checked without DNA. CDR3 size: 13 residues.

The genes are TRBV27 and TRBJ2-1; TCRdb names TRBD1, which stays unverified in the absence of DNA. Germline loops: CDR1 MNHEY, CDR2 SMNVEV (reference sequence). The CDR3 is made up of 16 amino acids. The CDR3 sequence is CASSPGGAGYYNEQFF.

The chain recombines TRBV11-2 with TRBJ2-1; TCRdb's assignment of TRBD2 cannot be checked, as there is no DNA. Germline CDR1 SGHAT, CDR2 FQNNGV. This CDR3 is built from 14 residues. The CDR3 region is CASSPEGRAGEQFF.

The chain couples TRBV29-1 to TRBJ1-2; the TCRdb call, TRBD1, lacks DNA for checking. CDR1 is SQVTM and CDR2 is ANQGSEA in the germline V gene. The CDR3 contains 15 residues. The CDR3 sequence: CSSDLIRQRFYGYTF.

The V call is TRBV5-6, the J call TRBJ2-2; TCRdb's D call, TRBD1, is unchecked because there is no DNA. The CDR3 has 16 amino acids. The germline CDR1 and CDR2 sequences are SGHDT and YYEEEE. CDR3 region: CASSSSLGRVTGELFF.

This chain uses TRBV20-1 with TRBJ1-3; TCRdb's assignment of TRBD1 cannot be checked, as there is no DNA. CDR1 DFQATT and CDR2 SNEGSKA come from the germline V gene (reference sequence). This CDR3 is built from 15 residues. The CDR3 sequence is CSARDARQAGNTIYF.

This chain uses TRBV12-3 or TRBV12-4 with TRBJ1-3. The CDR3 runs to 14 residues. This CDR3 is CASTLEIRGNTIYF.

The rearrangement joins TRBV7-9 to TRBJ2-2; as DNA is missing, the TRBD1 call by TCRdb cannot be tested. This CDR3 contains 17 residues. Germline CDR1 and CDR2: SEHNR and FQNEAQ (reference sequence). Here the CDR3 reads CASSPPSGEANTGELFF. The full variable domain, rest sourced from reference TRBV7-9 and TRBJ2-2, is DTGVSQNPRHKITKRGQNVTFRCDPISEHNRLYWYRQTLGQGPEFLTYFQNEAQLEKSRLLSDRFSAERPKGSFSTLEIQRTEQGDSAMYLCASSPPSGEANTGELFFGEGSRLTVL.